The TCR beta chain described here comes from a study of blood T cells in healthy people across ages. A sample-barcoded 5' primer and a J-beta primer mix were used in a second PCR of roughly 7 to 12 cycles. MiXCR, applied by TCRdb to the 5' RACE reads, yields one record per CDR3 protein. This table holds 1.5 million to 2 million distinct CDR3 sequences, approximately 50% found once. This clonotype was counted between two and nine times. The CDR3 contains 14 residues. Trimming removed 2 bases at V and 7 bases at J, with 13 bases between. Germline V gene sequence: CDR1 SGHTA, CDR2 FQGNSA. The sequencing sample was made of blood. This TCR came from a woman aged 40 to 50 in good health. The chain uses TRBV7-2 and TRBJ2-3; a possible D gene is TRBD2 (5 bases). The CDR3 DNA reads as TGTGCCAGCAGCTTAAATGCGAGGGCACATACGCAGTATTTT. It yields the protein CASSLNARAHTQYF.